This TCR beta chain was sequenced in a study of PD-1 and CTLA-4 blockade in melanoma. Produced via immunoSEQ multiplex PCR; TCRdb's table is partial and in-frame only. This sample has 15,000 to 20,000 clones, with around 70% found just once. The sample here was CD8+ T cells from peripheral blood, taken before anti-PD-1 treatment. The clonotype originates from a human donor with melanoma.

This chain's CDR3 is CASSFFGRARSYEQYF. In nucleotides, the CDR3 is TGTGCCAGCAGCTTTTTTGGGCGGGCAAGATCCTACGAGCAGTACTTC. The rearrangement joins TRBV7-2 to TRBJ2-7, with D perhaps matching TRBD2 (5 bases). Germline loops: CDR1 SGHTA, CDR2 FQGNSA. The CDR3 is made up of 16 amino acids. Trimming shortened V by 3 bases and J by 1 base, and 16 bases separated the two germline ends.